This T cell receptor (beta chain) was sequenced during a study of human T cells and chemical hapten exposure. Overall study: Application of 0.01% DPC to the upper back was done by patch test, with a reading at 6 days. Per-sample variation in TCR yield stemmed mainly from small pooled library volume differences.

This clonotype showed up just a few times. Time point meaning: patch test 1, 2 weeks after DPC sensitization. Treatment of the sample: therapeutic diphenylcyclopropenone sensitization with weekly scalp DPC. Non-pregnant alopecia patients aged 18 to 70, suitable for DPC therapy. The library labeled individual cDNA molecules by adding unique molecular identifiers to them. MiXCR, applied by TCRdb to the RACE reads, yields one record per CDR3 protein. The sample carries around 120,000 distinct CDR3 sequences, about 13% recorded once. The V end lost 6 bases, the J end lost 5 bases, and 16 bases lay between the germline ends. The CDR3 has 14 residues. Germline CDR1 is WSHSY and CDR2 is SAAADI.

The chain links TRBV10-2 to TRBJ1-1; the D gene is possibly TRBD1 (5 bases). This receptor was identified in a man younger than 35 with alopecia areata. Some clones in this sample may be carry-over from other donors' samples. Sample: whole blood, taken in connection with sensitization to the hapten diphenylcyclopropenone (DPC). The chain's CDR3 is CASRRGGAGTEAFF. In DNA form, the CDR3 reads TGCGCCAGCAGGAGAGGAGGGGCGGGAACTGAAGCTTTCTTT.